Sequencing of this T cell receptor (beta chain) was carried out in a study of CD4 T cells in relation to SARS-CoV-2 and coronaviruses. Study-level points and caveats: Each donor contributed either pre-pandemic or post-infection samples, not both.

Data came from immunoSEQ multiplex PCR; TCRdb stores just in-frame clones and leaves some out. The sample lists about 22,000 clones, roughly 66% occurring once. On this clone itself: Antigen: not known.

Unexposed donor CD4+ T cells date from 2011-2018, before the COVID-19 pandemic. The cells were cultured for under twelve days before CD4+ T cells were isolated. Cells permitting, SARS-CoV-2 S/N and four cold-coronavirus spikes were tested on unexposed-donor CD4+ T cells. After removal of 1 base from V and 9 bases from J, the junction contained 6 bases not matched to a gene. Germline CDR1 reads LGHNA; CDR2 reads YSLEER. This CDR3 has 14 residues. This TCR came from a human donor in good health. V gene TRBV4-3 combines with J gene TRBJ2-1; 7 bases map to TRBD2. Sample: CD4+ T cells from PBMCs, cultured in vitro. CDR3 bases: TGCGCCAGCAGCCAAGGACTAGCCCCGGGTGAGCAGTTCTTC. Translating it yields CASSQGLAPGEQFF.